This record concerns one TCR beta chain sequence. Positive CCR7 selection of CD45RO-negative cells yielded the naive CD8 cells, and terminally differentiated effector memory CD45RA+ cells were excluded. These data are taken from a study of shared clonotypes between healthy human individuals. The CDR3 runs 14 residues. Germline-derived CDR1 and CDR2 are MDHEN and SYDVKM. Deletions cut 2 bases from V and 6 bases from J, with 11 bases between. Sequencing was performed with immunoSEQ multiplex PCR; in TCRdb, only in-frame clones are kept and a portion is missing. The table lists nearly 600,000 clones, around 95% of them singletons.

The sequenced sample was naive CD8+ T cells sorted from blood. The chain recombines TRBV28 with TRBJ1-5; a weak D match, TRBD1 (5 bases). The clonotype comes from a woman under 40 in good health. CDR3 protein: CASSLDQGFQPQHF. The CDR3 coding sequence is TGTGCCAGCAGTTTAGATCAGGGTTTTCAGCCCCAGCATTTT.